These T cell receptor beta chains were read from a single sample in a study of T-cell reconstitution after alpha-beta-depleted transplantation in children. TCRdb re-analysed the PCR reads in MiXCR, keeping a single row per CDR3 protein. In the table there are 80,000 to 100,000 distinct CDR3 sequences, 20% to 30% of which are singletons. Sequencing used PBMCs, obtained before TCRalphabeta/CD19-depleted stem cell transplant. These receptors came from a boy between 2 and 10 years old with acute lymphoblastic leukemia, due to receive a stem cell transplant. The CDR3 runs from the conserved cysteine through the conserved F or W. The D gene is left open where the match is weak. Size tells how often a clone was seen (once, few, many) or the class of an expanded clone, and some rows leave it out.

>TRBJ2-7|-|TRBV6-2/TRBV6-3|-
CASSRVSDGYDQYF
TGTGCCAGCAGCCGAGTTAGTGACGGATACGACCAGTACTTC
>TRBJ2-5|-|TRBV27|few
CASRQGRETQYF
TGTGCCAGCAGACAGGGGAGGGAGACCCAGTACTTC
>TRBJ2-2|TRBD2|TRBV7-2|-
CASNLGGGRWAGELFF
TGTGCCAGCAACTTAGGTGGCGGGAGGTGGGCCGGGGAGCTGTTTTTT
>TRBJ2-4|TRBD1|TRBV18|many
CASSPLTGEKAIQYF
TGTGCCAGCTCACCTCTGACAGGGGAAAAGGCCATTCAGTACTTC
>TRBJ1-6|-|TRBV5-5|few
CASTPIGSYNSPLHF
TGTGCCAGCACCCCGATCGGGAGCTATAATTCACCCCTCCACTTT
>TRBJ2-1|TRBD2|TRBV7-9|few
CASSLSSGTYNEQFF
TGTGCCAGCAGCTTATCTAGCGGAACCTACAATGAGCAGTTCTTC
>TRBJ1-1|-|TRBV6-6|few
CASRLAGGSAFF
TGTGCCAGCAGGCTGGCGGGGGGTTCGGCTTTCTTT
>TRBJ2-3|-|TRBV29-1|-
CSGTGGRDTQYF
TGCAGCGGGACCGGGGGAAGGGATACGCAGTATTTT
>TRBJ2-3|-|TRBV6-4|-
CASSDNGGATDTQYF
TGTGCCAGCAGTGATAACGGAGGGGCCACAGATACGCAGTATTTT
>TRBJ2-3|-|TRBV14|few
CASSQRQTSTDTQYF
TGTGCCAGCAGCCAACGACAGACAAGCACAGATACGCAGTATTTT
>TRBJ2-7|-|TRBV5-1|-
CASSGYRGGEQYF
TGCGCCAGCAGCGGCTACAGGGGAGGCGAGCAGTACTTC
>TRBJ2-1|-|TRBV18|few
CASSPTGDRTEQFF
TGTGCCAGCTCACCTACGGGAGATCGTACTGAGCAGTTCTTC
>TRBJ2-3|TRBD2|TRBV10-2|-
CASSESRLAGGTDTQYF
TGCGCCAGCAGTGAATCGCGACTAGCGGGAGGCACAGATACGCAGTATTTT
>TRBJ2-5|-|TRBV18|once
CASGERRETQYF
TGTGCCAGCGGCGAGCGGAGGGAGACCCAGTACTTC
>TRBJ1-4|-|TRBV28|few
CASSPITGALNEKLFF
TGTGCCAGCAGTCCGATCACAGGAGCCCTTAATGAAAAACTGTTTTTT
>TRBJ2-3|-|TRBV24-1|many
CATSEDDRTSTDTQYF
TGTGCCACCAGTGAGGATGATAGAACTAGCACAGATACGCAGTATTTT
>TRBJ2-3|TRBD2|TRBV12-3/TRBV12-4|few
CASSPIAGGLRTDTQYF
TGTGCCAGCAGTCCCATAGCGGGAGGACTACGGACAGATACGCAGTATTTT
>TRBJ2-3|TRBD2|TRBV12-3/TRBV12-4|few
CASSFYQGGTDTQYF
TGTGCCAGCAGTTTTTACCAGGGAGGGACAGATACGCAGTATTTT
>TRBJ2-3|-|TRBV20-1|few
CSAFLTDTQYF
TGCAGTGCCTTCTTAACAGATACGCAGTATTTT
>TRBJ2-1|TRBD2|TRBV20-1|-
CSRLAEGSSSYNEQFF
TGCAGTAGACTAGCGGAGGGGAGTAGCTCCTACAATGAGCAGTTCTTC
>TRBJ2-4|-|TRBV20-1|few
CSAGKEGRQNIQYF
TGCAGTGCTGGGAAGGAGGGGCGCCAAAACATTCAGTACTTC
>TRBJ1-2|-|TRBV5-5|-
CASSSLLQGEVYGDTF
TGTGCCAGCAGCTCTTTACTACAAGGGGAGGTCTATGGCGACACCTTC
>TRBJ2-5|TRBD2|TRBV18|-
CASSPPGLGEPQYF
TGTGCCAGCTCACCACCGGGACTAGGGGAGCCCCAGTACTTC
>TRBJ2-7|TRBD1|TRBV5-1|-
CASSFGGRQGPTYEQHF
TGCGCCAGCAGCTTTGGTGGGAGACAGGGGCCGACCTACGAGCAGCACTTC
>TRBJ2-2|-|TRBV19|few
CASSSQGTTGELFF
TGTGCCAGTAGTTCTCAGGGAACCACCGGGGAGCTGTTTTTT
>TRBJ2-1|TRBD1|TRBV3-1|-
CASSQETGTALNNEQFF
TGTGCCAGCAGCCAAGAAACCGGGACAGCTCTAAACAATGAGCAGTTCTTC
>TRBJ1-3|-|TRBV3-1|few
CASSRTLTYSGNTIYF
TGTGCCAGCAGCCGGACACTTACCTACTCTGGAAACACCATATATTTT
>TRBJ2-3|-|TRBV3-1|few
CASSQDRIRTDTQYF
TGTGCCAGCAGCCAAGACCGGATTCGCACAGATACGCAGTATTTT
>TRBJ1-1|-|TRBV29-1|many
CSVGDGLNTEAFF
TGCAGCGTGGGAGACGGGCTGAACACTGAAGCTTTCTTT
>TRBJ2-1|-|TRBV2|-
CASSQDGVTYNEQFF
TGTGCCAGCAGCCAAGACGGGGTAACCTACAATGAGCAGTTCTTC
>TRBJ2-6|-|TRBV6-1|-
CASSERALAGGANVLTF
TGTGCCAGCAGTGAAAGAGCATTGGCCGGTGGGGCCAACGTCCTGACTTTC
>TRBJ2-3|-|TRBV5-1|few
CASSPRTNTDTQYF
TGCGCCAGCAGCCCCCGGACAAACACAGATACGCAGTATTTT
>TRBJ2-2|TRBD2|TRBV28|-
CASSLTSLNTGELFF
TGTGCCAGCAGTTTGACTAGCTTGAACACCGGGGAGCTGTTTTTT
>TRBJ2-2|-|TRBV7-2|few
CASSTQGGGTGELFF
TGTGCCAGCAGCACACAGGGCGGCGGCACCGGGGAGCTGTTTTTT
>TRBJ1-1|-|TRBV5-1|few
CASSLAPAAKNEAFF
TGCGCCAGCAGCTTGGCCCCGGCAGCGAAGAATGAAGCTTTCTTT
>TRBJ2-7|-|TRBV6-1|-
CASASGVTYEQYF
TGTGCCAGCGCCTCAGGGGTGACCTACGAGCAGTACTTC
>TRBJ2-5|-|TRBV29-1|few
CSVRKGSGGARETQYF
TGCAGCGTCAGGAAAGGGAGCGGAGGGGCTCGGGAGACCCAGTACTTC
>TRBJ2-6|-|TRBV6-1|-
CASKSGGANVLTF
TGTGCCAGTAAATCTGGTGGGGCCAACGTCCTGACTTTC
>TRBJ1-2|TRBD1|TRBV25-1|few
CASRDDRQGARGYTF
TGTGCCAGCAGGGATGATCGACAGGGGGCGCGTGGCTACACCTTC
>TRBJ2-4|-|TRBV9|few
CASSLHPGTSKNIQYF
TGTGCCAGCAGCCTACATCCCGGGACATCCAAAAACATTCAGTACTTC
>TRBJ1-1|-|TRBV28|-
CALKGGNTEAFF
TGTGCCCTAAAGGGGGGGAACACTGAAGCTTTCTTT
>TRBJ2-7|TRBD2|TRBV3-1|-
CASSTGLAGTDEQYF
TGTGCCAGCAGCACGGGACTAGCGGGAACCGACGAGCAGTACTTC